This TCR beta chain stems from a study of shared clonotypes between healthy human individuals. CDR3 length: 17 amino acids. Trimming removed 6 bases from V and 10 bases from J; junction bases left unmatched: 20. Germline loops: CDR1 SNHLY, CDR2 FYNNEI. Researchers drew on about 90 million PBMCs for genomic DNA from unsorted samples. Input per replicate PCR of unsorted PBMC was around 300 ng DNA, corresponding to tens of thousands of T cell genomes. The data were produced by immunoSEQ multiplex PCR, yet TCRdb's version contains in-frame clones alone and is incomplete. This sample has about 490,000 clones, with around 73% found just once.

This sequence joins TRBV2 and TRBJ2-1; 8 positions agree with TRBD2. Sequenced input: PBMCs. This clonotype was sampled from a woman between 35 and 50 years old in good health. Some clones in this sample may be carry-over from other donors' samples. The CDR3 protein is CASSVSGTSNPHNEQFF. The CDR3 bases are TGTGCCAGCAGCGTATCCGGGACTAGTAACCCCCATAACGAGCAGTTCTTC.